This T cell receptor beta chain was sequenced in a study of graft-versus-host responses after intestinal transplantation. General study findings and limits: Subjects displaying graft-donor T cell macrochimerism possessed elevated graft-versus-host to host-versus-graft clonal ratios inside allografts.

The CDR3 is 14 amino acids. Germline V gene lookup returns CDR1 SEHNR and CDR2 FQNEAQ (reference sequence). Trimming pared 2 bases from V and 6 bases from J, leaving 10 bases between. Sequencing was performed with immunoSEQ multiplex PCR; in TCRdb, only in-frame clones are kept and a portion is missing. The sample shows more than 80,000 clones, around 83% of them seen only once. Concerning this clone: What it recognizes is unknown.

The sample in question was unstimulated CD8+ T cells sorted from spleen or lymph node cells, obtained before intestinal transplant. This sequence joins TRBV7-9 and TRBJ2-2, with D hard to call. This TCR derives from a human donor who received an intestinal transplant. The CDR3: CASSLSASAGELFF. Written as DNA, the CDR3 is TGTGCCAGCAGCTTATCTGCCAGCGCCGGGGAGCTGTTTTTT. Full variable domain (missing parts from reference TRBV7-9 and TRBJ2-2): DTGVSQNPRHKITKRGQNVTFRCDPISEHNRLYWYRQTLGQGPEFLTYFQNEAQLEKSRLLSDRFSAERPKGSFSTLEIQRTEQGDSAMYLCASSLSASAGELFFGEGSRLTVL.